This T cell receptor (beta chain) came from a study of untreated major depressive disorder. Libraries were prepared by immunoSEQ multiplex PCR; TCRdb keeps only in-frame clonotypes and omits some of them. Counted here are about 21,000 clones, about 90% occurring once; the ten biggest clones make up roughly 0.44%. Participants were all of European descent. The J segment lost 5 bases and the V segment lost 11 bases, leaving 10 bases of the junction unmatched. CDR3 size: 13 residues. Per the germline V gene, CDR1 is ENHRY and CDR2 is SYGVKD. The source of this sequence is a woman in her thirties or forties in good health. The sequencing input was CD4+ T cells from PBMCs. The V and J genes are TRBV10-3 and TRBJ2-5; 8 bases are a match to TRBD1. Here the CDR3 DNA reads TGTGCCTCCTTAGGACAGGGAGGTGAGACCCAGTACTTC. Amino acids: CASLGQGGETQYF.